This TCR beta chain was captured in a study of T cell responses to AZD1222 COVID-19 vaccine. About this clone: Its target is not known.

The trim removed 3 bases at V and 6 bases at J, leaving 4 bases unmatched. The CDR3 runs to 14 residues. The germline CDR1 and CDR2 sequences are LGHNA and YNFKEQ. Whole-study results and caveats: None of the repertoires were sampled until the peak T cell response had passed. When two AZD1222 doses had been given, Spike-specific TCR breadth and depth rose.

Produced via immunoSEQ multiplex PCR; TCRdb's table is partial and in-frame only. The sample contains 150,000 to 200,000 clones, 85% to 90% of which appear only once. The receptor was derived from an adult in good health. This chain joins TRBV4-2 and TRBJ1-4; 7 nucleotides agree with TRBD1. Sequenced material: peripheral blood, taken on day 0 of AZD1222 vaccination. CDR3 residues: CASSHPGTDEKLFF. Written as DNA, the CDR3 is TGTGCCAGCAGCCATCCCGGGACAGATGAAAAACTGTTTTTT.